Detailed here is one TCR beta chain. This clone came up once. Its antigen remains unidentified. No per-base quality is available; no much larger clone lies one base away. Genomic DNA was isolated from the sorted cells so that the TCRbeta CDR3 region could be sequenced. The immunoSEQ Assay was used for sequencing of TCRbeta CDR3 regions. TCRdb limited this immuneACCESS table to in-frame rearrangements with V and J called. A share of clones is missing; checked studies link under half to unresolved V genes, and the rest is unexplained. This sample is represented by some 100,000 clones; about 87% of them were singletons. Around 0.76% of the sample goes to the ten largest clones. The trim is 7 bases for V and 5 bases for J, with a gap of 14 bases between the germline ends. Sequences MNHEY (CDR1) and SVGAGI (CDR2) are obtained from the germline V gene. The CDR3 goes from the cysteine to the phenylalanine over 13 residues. The retained sequence is limited to the CDR3, 39 bases, with the frame set at the first base.

The data belong to a study of OX40 agonist ivuxolimab in advanced cancers. Regarding the complete study: The costimulatory receptor OX40 (CD134) was targeted by ivuxolimab, a fully human IgG2 agonistic monoclonal antibody. Patients were allowed to have had prior anti-PD-1, anti-PD-L1 or anti-CTLA-4 therapy, and 40% of the dose-escalation patients had been treated with checkpoint inhibitors. Peripheral TCRbeta sequencing aimed to test whether ivuxolimab altered TCR sequence diversity and caused clonal T-cell expansion. Intravenous ivuxolimab was administered to patients every 2 weeks at six dose levels: 0.01, 0.1, 0.3, 1.5, 3 and 10 mg/kg. A male proportion of around 80% and a mean age of approximately 61 years, ranging from about 20 to 80, were recorded for the dose-escalation cohort. The monotherapy dose-escalation portion (N = 52 patients) of the phase I ivuxolimab trial is reported in the paper. Partial responses occurred in three dose-escalation patients: two with cutaneous melanoma and one with hepatocellular carcinoma. Of the approximately 50 dose-escalation patients, hepatocellular carcinoma was present in some 19, melanoma in approximately 15, renal cell carcinoma in 9 and head and neck cancer in 9. Overall study outcomes, separate from this receptor: After ivuxolimab, CD8+ T cells had more expanded clones than CD4+ T cells on average. At doses of 0.1 to 3.0 mg/kg, clonal expansion of both CD4+ and CD8+ T cells in blood was seen between baseline and week 6. The antigen specificity of the clonally expanded peripheral T cells was not determined. In the 0.1-3.0 mg/kg groups, partial responders had among the lowest normalized peripheral clonal expansion, particularly in CD8+ T cells. Low levels of normalized T-cell clonal expansion were also seen in some patients who did not respond.

The trial excluded patients who had a history of autoimmune disease or who were on systemic immunosuppression. Peripheral blood for TCR sequencing was collected from all dose cohorts at baseline, on cycle 4 day 1, and on cycle 7 day 1. The samples were taken from a phase I, first-in-human, multicenter, open-label dose-escalation trial of ivuxolimab. Adults with locally advanced or metastatic head and neck squamous cell, hepatocellular, melanoma or renal cell carcinoma were enrolled in the trial. Before TCR sequencing, CD4+ T cells and CD8+ T cells from peripheral blood were sorted into separate populations.

The sequenced sample was CD4+ or CD8+ T cells sorted from blood, obtained in a trial of the OX40 agonist ivuxolimab. The chain was built from TRBV6-5 and TRBJ1-1; too little of a D gene remains to name it. The origin of this receptor is an adult with an advanced solid tumor such as melanoma, head and neck, liver or kidney cancer. The sequenced DNA is TGTGCCAGCACTTTATCGGGAAAGACTGAAGCTTTCTTT. It encodes CASTLSGKTEAFF.